Below, 23 T cell receptor beta chains from the same sample are listed, as sequenced in a study of cytomegalovirus exposure and HLA in healthy donors. Primers for the PCR totalled 60 Vbeta and 13 Jbeta. The protocol was immunoSEQ multiplex PCR, while the TCRdb copy is restricted to in-frame clones and leaves out a portion. The profile shows some 160,000 clones, around 72% of them singletons. Sequencing was done on a sample of PBMCs. These receptors originate from a middle-aged man in good health and CMV-seronegative.

The chain combines TRBV30 with TRBJ1-1, with 7 bases aligning to TRBD1. The CDR3 contains 19 residues. J lost 0 bases, V lost 0 bases, and 16 bases had no gene match. Germline V gene data show CDR1 as GTSNPN and CDR2 as SVGIG (reference sequence). CDR3 DNA sequence: TGTGCCTGGAGTGTATTGGGGACAGTAAGGGGCGTAGTGAACACTGAAGCTTTCTTT. Protein sequence: CAWSVLGTVRGVVNTEAFF.

The genes are TRBV4-3 and TRBJ1-3; 10 nucleotides agree with TRBD1. With 5 bases clipped from V and 3 bases from J, the junction kept 13 bases outside the gene matches. The CDR3 loop spans 18 amino acids. CDR1 is LGHNA and CDR2 is YSLEER in the germline V gene. CDR3 protein: CASSTRTGGNSRGNTIYF. For the CDR3, the DNA is TGCGCCAGCAGCACGCGGACAGGGGGTAATTCTCGTGGAAACACCATATATTTT.

The chain recombines TRBV6-8 with TRBJ2-2; a weak D match, TRBD1 (5 bases). The CDR3 has 17 amino acids. V gave up 6 bases and J gave up 3 bases, with 20 bases separating them. Germline assignment: CDR1 MNHGY and CDR2 SAAAGT. The CDR3 coding sequence is TGTGCCAGCAGGACTCTATTTCAAGGGGCAGACACCGGGGAGCTGTTTTTT. Its protein product is CASRTLFQGADTGELFF.

The chain joins TRBV10-3 to TRBJ1-6; D may be TRBD1 (5 bases). Trimming shortened V by 4 bases and J by 8 bases, and 12 bases separated the two germline ends. Germline loops: CDR1 ENHRY, CDR2 SYGVKD. The CDR3 runs 14 residues. CDR3 bases: TGTGCCATCAGTGTAAAAGGGGATGATTCACCCCTCCACTTT. It specifies CAISVKGDDSPLHF.

V usage is TRBV7-9 and J usage is TRBJ1-1, with 7 bases identical to TRBD1. V dropped 11 bases and J dropped 1; count of bases not matched to a gene: 13. CDR3 length equals 15 residues. Germline V gene lookup returns CDR1 SEHNR and CDR2 FQNEAQ (reference sequence). CDR3: CAGRMKTGENTEAFF. CDR3 in DNA: TGTGCCGGGAGGATGAAAACAGGGGAGAACACTGAAGCTTTCTTT.

This chain links TRBV7-2 with TRBJ1-5; D is uncertain. Germline V lookup: CDR1 SGHTA, CDR2 FQGNSA. CDR3 length equals 13 residues. V gave up 1 base and J gave up 7 bases, with 8 bases separating them. CDR3 in amino acids: CASSLDPVQPQHF. In DNA form, the CDR3 reads TGTGCCAGCAGCTTAGATCCCGTCCAGCCCCAGCATTTT.

The chain couples TRBV7-2 to TRBJ2-3; 15 bases are shared with TRBD2. V shed 1 base and J 3 bases; nucleotides not matched to a gene: 2. The CDR3 totals 17 residues. Per germline, CDR1 SGHTA and CDR2 FQGNSA. The CDR3 bases are TGTGCCAGCAGCTTAGTGGGACTAGCGGGGGGAACAGATACGCAGTATTTT. Its protein is CASSLVGLAGGTDTQYF.

The J gene is TRBJ1-6, the V gene TRBV10-3, with D possibly matching TRBD1 (6 bases). The V gene lost 4 bases and the J gene lost 7 bases, with 8 bases spanning the gap. Germline CDR1 and CDR2: ENHRY and SYGVKD. This CDR3 has 13 residues. CDR3 DNA sequence: TGTGCCATCAGTGGGGACACCAATTCACCCCTCCACTTT. Translating gives CAISGDTNSPLHF.

The genes are TRBV7-3 and TRBJ1-2; D gene unclear. Trimming took 3 bases from V and 5 from J, leaving 7 bases between them. The CDR3 extends over 12 amino acids. In germline, CDR1 is SGHTA, CDR2 FQGTGA. The CDR3 DNA sequence: TGTGCCAGCAGCTTGGCGGGGTATGGCTACACCTTC. This translates into CASSLAGYGYTF.

The V call is TRBV7-6, the J call TRBJ2-1; the match to TRBD2 covers 8 bases. The J segment lost 4 bases and the V segment lost 3 bases, leaving 5 bases of the junction unmatched. This CDR3 is 15 amino acids long. Germline CDR1 SGHVS, CDR2 FNYEAQ. CDR3 sequence (DNA): TGTGCCAGCAGCTTCCCTAGCGGGCGATACAATGAGCAGTTCTTC. Translation gives CASSFPSGRYNEQFF.

The V call is TRBV4-3, the J call TRBJ2-2; no clear D. CDR1 LGHNA and CDR2 YSLEER come from the germline V gene. The CDR3 covers 13 residues. Trimming took 4 bases from V and 6 from J, leaving 9 bases between them. CDR3 loop: CASSLSRPGELFF. As DNA, the CDR3 is TGCGCCAGCAGCCTAAGCAGGCCCGGGGAGCTGTTTTTT.

The V gene is TRBV7-9, the J gene TRBJ1-2; perhaps TRBD1 as D (5 bases). From germline, CDR1 is SEHNR and CDR2 FQNEAQ (reference sequence). V was trimmed by 4 bases and J by 4 bases, leaving 13 bases between them. The CDR3 length is 14 residues. The CDR3 reads CASSSEGLIYGYTF. CDR3 nucleotides: TGTGCCAGCAGCTCAGAGGGACTCATCTATGGCTACACCTTC.

This rearrangement joins TRBV25-1 to TRBJ1-2; possible D gene TRBD1, 5 bases. V was pared by 5 bases and J by 8 bases, with 12 bases between. CDR3 length: 12 amino acids. CDR1 and CDR2 (germline): MGHDK, SYGVNS. The DNA of the CDR3 is TGTGCCAGCAGTTGGGGCTTTGAGGGCTACACCTTC. Translating gives CASSWGFEGYTF.

This chain joins TRBV29-1 and TRBJ2-7; no definite D call. Germline V gene sequence: CDR1 SQVTM, CDR2 ANQGSEA. The CDR3 totals 11 residues. V shed 4 bases and J shed 5 bases, with 9 bases lying between them. CDR3 coding DNA: TGCAGCGTTGGGGCTGGCCACGAGCAGTACTTC. Residues: CSVGAGHEQYF.

The chain has TRBV2 and TRBJ1-4, with 7 bases lining up with TRBD1. Germline V gives CDR1 SNHLY, CDR2 FYNNEI. The CDR3 contains 14 residues. J gave up 3 bases and V 10 bases, and 8 bases lay outside the gene matches. The CDR3 DNA reads TGTGCCACCTTCAAGGGGGCGCCTAATGAAAAACTGTTTTTT. This sequence encodes CATFKGAPNEKLFF. Variable domain in full (rest from reference TRBV2 and TRBJ1-4): EPEVTQTPSHQVTQMGQEVILRCVPISNHLYFYWYRQILGQKVEFLVSFYNNEISEKSEIFDDQFSVERPDGSNFTLKIRSTKLEDSAMYFCATFKGAPNEKLFFGSGTQLSVL.

CDR3 in amino acids: CATSEPRSGGVNEQFF. The DNA of the CDR3 is TGTGCCACCAGCGAGCCGCGTAGCGGGGGAGTAAATGAGCAGTTCTTC. The rearrangement links TRBV15 to TRBJ2-1, with 9 bases lining up with TRBD2. Per germline, CDR1 LNHNV and CDR2 YYDKDF (reference sequence). This CDR3 is 16 amino acids long. Trimming removed 5 bases from V and 7 bases from J; junction bases left unmatched: 12.

A few counts support this clone. The CDR3 DNA is TGCGCCAGCAGCCCCTACACTAGTAATCTGTTCTTC. The encoded protein is CASSPYTSNLFF. This chain links TRBV5-1 with TRBJ2-1; a weak D match, TRBD2 (5 bases). Germline CDR1 is SGHRS and CDR2 is YFSETQ. Trimming stripped 4 bases from V and 15 bases from J, with 17 bases between. This CDR3 has 12 residues. The full variable domain, with the rest looked up from reference TRBV5-1 and TRBJ2-1, is KAGVTQTPRYLIKTRGQQVTLSCSPISGHRSVSWYQQTPGQGLQFLFEYFSETQRNKGNFPGRFSGRQFSNSRSEMNVSTLELGDSALYLCASSPYTSNLFFGPGTRLTVL.

This clone showed up just a few times. This sequence joins TRBV6-5 and TRBJ1-1; 9 nucleotides agree with TRBD1. J lost 3 bases, V lost 4 bases, and 3 bases had no gene match. The CDR3 has 14 residues. Germline lookup yields CDR1 MNHEY and CDR2 SVGAGI. The CDR3 protein is CASSSGTGYTEAFF. The CDR3 nucleotides read TGTGCCAGCAGTTCCGGGACAGGGTACACTGAAGCTTTCTTT.

This clone came up once. V gene TRBV28 combines with J gene TRBJ2-3; 9 nucleotides match TRBD2. Germline CDR1 and CDR2: MDHEN and SYDVKM. The V and J ends lost 2 bases and 1 base, in that order; junction bases with no gene match: 13. The CDR3 covers 19 residues. CDR3 DNA: TGTGCCAGCAGTTTACCGACTATGGCGGGAGGGCCCCGCACAGATACGCAGTATTTT. This encodes CASSLPTMAGGPRTDTQYF.

The V call is TRBV7-6, the J call TRBJ1-5, with D hard to call. The CDR3 runs to 16 residues. Per germline, CDR1 SGHVS and CDR2 FNYEAQ. The germline V and J ends were trimmed by 2 bases and 0 bases, with 11 bases remaining between them. The CDR3 protein is CASSLHSRYSNQPQHF. CDR3 DNA sequence: TGTGCCAGCAGCTTACACTCCCGCTATAGCAATCAGCCCCAGCATTTT.

CDR3 coding DNA: TGTGCCAGCAGCTTAGCGGGGGGAAGAGGACAGCCCCAGCATTTT. Translated, it gives CASSLAGGRGQPQHF. The chain uses TRBV7-2 and TRBJ1-5; D possibly corresponds to TRBD1 (5 bases). Germline V CDR1 and CDR2: SGHTA, FQGNSA. This CDR3 spans 15 amino acids. V lost 0 bases and J 7 bases, leaving 13 bases between the germline ends. The whole variable domain, remainder taken from reference TRBV7-2 and TRBJ1-5, is GAGVSQSPSNKVTEKGKDVELRCDPISGHTALYWYRQSLGQGLEFLIYFQGNSAPDKSGLPSDRFSAERTGGSVSTLTIQRTQQEDSAVYLCASSLAGGRGQPQHFGDGTRLSIL.

V usage is TRBV6-5 and J usage is TRBJ1-1; D is uncertain. Between the trimmed V and J ends, which lost 5 bases and 0 bases, there was a span of 13 bases. Germline assignment: CDR1 MNHEY and CDR2 SVGAGI. This CDR3 has 15 residues. The CDR3 spells CASSRSRVLNTEAFF. The CDR3 DNA is TGTGCCAGCAGTCGGAGCCGGGTGCTGAACACTGAAGCTTTCTTT.

J is TRBJ1-2 and V is TRBV30, with 9 bases lining up with TRBD1. Germline values: CDR1 GTSNPN, CDR2 SVGIG (reference sequence). V was clipped by 3 bases and J by 8 bases; unmatched bases: 7. The CDR3 has 13 amino acids. CDR3 nucleotides: TGTGCCTGGAGCCGGACAGGGGATGGAGGCTACACCTTC. This encodes CAWSRTGDGGYTF.